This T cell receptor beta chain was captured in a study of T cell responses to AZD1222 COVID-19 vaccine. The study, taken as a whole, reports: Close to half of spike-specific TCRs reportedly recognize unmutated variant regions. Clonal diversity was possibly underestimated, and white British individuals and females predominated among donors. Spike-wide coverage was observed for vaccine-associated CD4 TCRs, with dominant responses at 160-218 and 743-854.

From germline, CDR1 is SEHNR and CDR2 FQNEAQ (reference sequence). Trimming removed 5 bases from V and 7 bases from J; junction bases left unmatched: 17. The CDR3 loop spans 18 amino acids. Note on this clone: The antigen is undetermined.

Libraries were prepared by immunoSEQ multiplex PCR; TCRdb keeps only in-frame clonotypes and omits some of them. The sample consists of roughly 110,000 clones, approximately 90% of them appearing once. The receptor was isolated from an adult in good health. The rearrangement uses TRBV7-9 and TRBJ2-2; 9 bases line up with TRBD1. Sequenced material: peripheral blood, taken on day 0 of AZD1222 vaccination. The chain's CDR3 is CASSPEGQGTSGDGELFF. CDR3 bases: TGTGCCAGCAGCCCAGAGGGACAGGGCACCTCCGGGGACGGGGAGCTGTTTTTT.